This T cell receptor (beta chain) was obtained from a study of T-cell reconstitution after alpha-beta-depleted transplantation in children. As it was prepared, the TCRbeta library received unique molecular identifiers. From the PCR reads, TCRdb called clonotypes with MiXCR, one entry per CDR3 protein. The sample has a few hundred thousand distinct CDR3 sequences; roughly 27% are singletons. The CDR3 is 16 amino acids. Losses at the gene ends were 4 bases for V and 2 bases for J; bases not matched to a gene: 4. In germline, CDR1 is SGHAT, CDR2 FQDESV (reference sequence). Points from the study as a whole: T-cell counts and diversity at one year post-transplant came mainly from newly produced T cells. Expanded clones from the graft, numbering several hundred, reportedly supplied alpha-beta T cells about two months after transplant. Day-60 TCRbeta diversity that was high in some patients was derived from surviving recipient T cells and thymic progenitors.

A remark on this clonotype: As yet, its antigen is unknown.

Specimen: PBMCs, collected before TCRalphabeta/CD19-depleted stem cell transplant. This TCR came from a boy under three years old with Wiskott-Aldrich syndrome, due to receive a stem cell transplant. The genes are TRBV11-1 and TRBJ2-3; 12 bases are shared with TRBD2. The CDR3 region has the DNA TGTGCCAGCAGCTCCGGACTAGCGGGATACACAGATACGCAGTATTTT. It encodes CASSSGLAGYTDTQYF.